The clone carrying this T cell receptor (beta chain) was seen more than once but under ten times. What it recognizes is unknown. The data belong to a study of blood T cells in healthy people across ages. About the study: For every two T cells, template switching captured about one barcoded beta molecule.

Every donor provided around 10 milliliters of peripheral blood. With a J-beta primer mix and a sample-barcoded 5' primer, a second PCR ran roughly 6 to 12 cycles. TCRdb reprocessed the 5' RACE reads with MiXCR, giving one entry per CDR3 protein. The repertoire has fewer than 2 million distinct CDR3 sequences, 35% to 50% of them found once; the top ten carry 20% to 25%. There are 13 residues in the CDR3. Germline-derived CDR1 and CDR2 are ENHRY and SYGVKD. Trimming took off 2 bases at V and 2 bases at J, with 6 bases between the two ends. General observations from the study: Roughly linearly, TCR beta diversity per million T cells fell as age increased. Fewer expanded clones and more diversity marked long-lived versus aged donors.

The chain combines TRBV10-3 with TRBJ1-2; D gene unclear. Sequencing was performed on blood. This clonotype was obtained from a human donor in good health. CDR3 sequence reads: CAISEERNYGYTF. In nucleotides, the CDR3 is TGTGCCATCAGTGAGGAAAGAAACTATGGCTACACCTTC.